This record looks at one T cell receptor (beta chain) sequence and its context. The record originates from a study of blood T cell repertoires in COVID-19. The CDR3 covers 15 residues. CDR1 and CDR2 (germline): SGHRS, YFSETQ. Trimming removed 2 bases from V and 4 bases from J; junction bases left unmatched: 9. Generated by immunoSEQ multiplex PCR, the TCRdb table keeps only in-frame clones and is missing some. The table shows 140,000 or so clones, with more than 85% occurring only once. The chain joins TRBV5-1 to TRBJ2-7, with 7 bases that match TRBD1. Sequencing used peripheral blood. This receptor was obtained from a human donor in a cohort sampled during active COVID-19. CDR3 in amino acids: CASSLWTGLGYEQYF. In nucleotides, the CDR3 is TGCGCCAGCAGCTTATGGACAGGCCTTGGGTACGAGCAGTACTTC.